One TCR beta chain is described in this entry. Its cognate antigen is unknown. The data were taken from a study of cytomegalovirus exposure and HLA in healthy donors. The study, taken as a whole, reports: Subsequent analysis revealed that first-cohort TCR clusters tended to co-occur in the roughly 120 validation repertoires. Usually a TCR sequence was rare, but some public TCRs were found in many donors. Researchers counted 180 or so TCR beta chains as cytomegalovirus-associated. Reportedly, diagnosis of cytomegalovirus status by the classifier showed high specificity and sensitivity.

Data came from immunoSEQ multiplex PCR; TCRdb stores just in-frame clones and leaves some out. The table records hundreds of thousands of clones, roughly 84% of them present only once. V dropped 2 bases and J dropped 7 bases, with 15 bases sitting between them. From germline, CDR1 is MNHEY and CDR2 SMNVEV (reference sequence). This CDR3 comprises 15 residues. The sample comprised PBMCs. The chain has TRBV27 and TRBJ2-1; D is unresolved. The sequence derives from a woman under 40 in good health and CMV-seropositive. CDR3 nucleotides: TGTGCCAGCAGTTTAGTCCCCCCACCGGCGAATGAGCAGTTCTTC. Its translation is CASSLVPPPANEQFF.